The 2 T cell receptor beta chains below all came from one sample that was sequenced in a study of Tregs in tolerant kidney transplant recipients. Some clones are missing from TCRdb's copy, which holds only in-frame ones; the method was immunoSEQ multiplex PCR. This sample's table reports about 14,000 clones. Related graft donors supplied nonmyeloablative bone marrow transplants, and mixed chimerism was transient. The sequenced sample was CD8+ T cells from blood (PBMCs), obtained 6 months after the transplant. The receptors stem from a human patient who received a combined kidney and bone marrow transplant. The T cells may partly be graft donor cells.

Points on this clone: Read sequence stops 3 residues before the CDR3 end, and the germline J gene provides the missing end. This chain joins TRBV29-1 and TRBJ2-2; 10 bases agree with TRBD2. The V gene end was trimmed by 4 bases and the J gene end by 6 bases; junction bases not matched to a gene: 5. Looked up from germline, CDR1 is SQVTM and CDR2 is ANQGSEA. This CDR3 region has 14 residues. The CDR3 protein is CSVVLAGVPGELFF. CDR3 bases read: TGCAGCGTTGTGCTAGCGGGAGTCCCCGGGGAG.

This clone registers medium-sized by frequency. The CDR3 bases that were read are TGCAGCGCATGGACAGACGCTAACTATGGC. This gives the protein CSAWTDANYG. The entire CDR3 sequence reads CSAWTDANYGYTF. This sequence joins TRBV29-1 and TRBJ1-2; tentative D call: TRBD1 (6 bases). The read terminates 3 residues ahead of where the CDR3 ends, so the germline J gene completes it. Germline CDR1 and CDR2: SQVTM and ANQGSEA. Between the trimmed V and J ends, which lost 7 bases and 0 bases, there was a span of 12 bases. The CDR3 is 13 amino acids. The whole variable domain, filled in from reference TRBV29-1 and TRBJ1-2, reads SAVISQKPSRDICQRGTSLTIQCQVDSQVTMMFWYRQQPGQSLTLIATANQGSEATYESGFVIDKFPISRPNLTFSTLTVSNMSPEDSSIYLCSAWTDANYGYTFGSGTRLTVV.